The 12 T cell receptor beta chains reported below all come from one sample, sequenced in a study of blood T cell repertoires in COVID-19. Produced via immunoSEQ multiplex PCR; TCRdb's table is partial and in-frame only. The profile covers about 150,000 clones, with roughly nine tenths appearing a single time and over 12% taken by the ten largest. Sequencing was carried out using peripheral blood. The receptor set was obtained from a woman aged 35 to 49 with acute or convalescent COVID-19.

CDR3 DNA sequence: TGTGCCAGCAGTCTCCGATCGACAGGGTGGGCAGATACGCAGTATTTT. Translated: CASSLRSTGWADTQYF. V gene TRBV27 combines with J gene TRBJ2-3; 7 bases agree with TRBD1. J gave up 4 bases and V 5 bases, and 12 bases lay outside the gene matches. Germline lookup yields CDR1 MNHEY and CDR2 SMNVEV (reference sequence). CDR3 length equals 16 residues.

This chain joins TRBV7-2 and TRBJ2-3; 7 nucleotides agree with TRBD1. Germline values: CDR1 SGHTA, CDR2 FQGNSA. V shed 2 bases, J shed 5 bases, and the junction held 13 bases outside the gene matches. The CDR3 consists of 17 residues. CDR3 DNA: TGTGCCAGCAGCTTACGTCTGTCGACAGGGTCTAGAGATACGCAGTATTTT. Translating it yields CASSLRLSTGSRDTQYF.

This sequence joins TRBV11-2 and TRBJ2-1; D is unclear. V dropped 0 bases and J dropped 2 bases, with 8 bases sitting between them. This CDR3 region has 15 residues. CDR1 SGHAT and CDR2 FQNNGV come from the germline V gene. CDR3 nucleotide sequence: TGTGCCAGCAGCTTAGATCCGCGGCCCTACAATGAGCAGTTCTTC. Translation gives CASSLDPRPYNEQFF.

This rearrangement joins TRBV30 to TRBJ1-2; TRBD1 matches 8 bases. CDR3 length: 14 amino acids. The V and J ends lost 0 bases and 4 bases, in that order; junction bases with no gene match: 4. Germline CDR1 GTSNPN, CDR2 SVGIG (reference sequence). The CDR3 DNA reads TGTGCCTGGAGTGTGCAGGGGGCGGTCTATGGCTACACCTTC. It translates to CAWSVQGAVYGYTF.

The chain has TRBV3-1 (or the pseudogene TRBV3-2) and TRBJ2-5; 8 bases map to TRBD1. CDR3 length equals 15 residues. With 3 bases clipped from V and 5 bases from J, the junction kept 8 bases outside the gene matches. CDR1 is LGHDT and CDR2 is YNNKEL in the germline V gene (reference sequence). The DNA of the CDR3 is TGTGCCAGCAGCCATCGGGCAGGGGGCTTCGAGACCCAGTACTTC. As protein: CASSHRAGGFETQYF.

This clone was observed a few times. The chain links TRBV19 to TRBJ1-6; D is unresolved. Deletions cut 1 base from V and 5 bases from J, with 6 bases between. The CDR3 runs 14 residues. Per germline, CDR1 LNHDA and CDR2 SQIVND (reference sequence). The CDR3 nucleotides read TGTGCCAGTAGTATAGTGGGCCATAATTCACCCCTCCACTTT. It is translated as CASSIVGHNSPLHF.

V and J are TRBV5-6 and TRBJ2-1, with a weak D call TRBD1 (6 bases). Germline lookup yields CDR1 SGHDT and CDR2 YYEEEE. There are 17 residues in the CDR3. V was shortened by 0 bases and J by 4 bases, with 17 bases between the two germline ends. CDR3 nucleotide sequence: TGTGCCAGCAGCTTGGTGATTGGACAGACAGTATACAATGAGCAGTTCTTC. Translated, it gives CASSLVIGQTVYNEQFF.

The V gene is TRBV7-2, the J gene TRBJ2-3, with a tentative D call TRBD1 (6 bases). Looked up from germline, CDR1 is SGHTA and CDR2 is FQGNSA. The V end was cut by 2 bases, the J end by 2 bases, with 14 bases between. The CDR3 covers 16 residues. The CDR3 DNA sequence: TGTGCCAGCAGCTTATACGGGGACACCGACACAGATACGCAGTATTTT. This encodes CASSLYGDTDTDTQYF. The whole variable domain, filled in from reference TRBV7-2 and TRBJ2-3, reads GAGVSQSPSNKVTEKGKDVELRCDPISGHTALYWYRQSLGQGLEFLIYFQGNSAPDKSGLPSDRFSAERTGGSVSTLTIQRTQQEDSAVYLCASSLYGDTDTDTQYFGPGTRLTVL.

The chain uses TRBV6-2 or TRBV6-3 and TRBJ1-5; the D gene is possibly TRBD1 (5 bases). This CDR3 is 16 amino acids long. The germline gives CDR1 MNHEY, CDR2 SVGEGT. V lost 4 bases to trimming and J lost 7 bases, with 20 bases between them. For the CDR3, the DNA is TGTGCCAGCAGTTTCCTAGACGGGGACTCAGGGCAGCCCCAGCATTTT. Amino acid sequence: CASSFLDGDSGQPQHF.

CDR3 nucleotide sequence: TGTGCCAGCAGCCGCACAGGCTACGAGCAGTACTTC. It yields the protein CASSRTGYEQYF. The genes are TRBV7-2 and TRBJ2-7; D may be TRBD1 (5 bases). V lost 5 bases, J lost 3 bases, and 8 bases lay in between. This CDR3 comprises 12 residues. Germline CDR1 reads SGHTA; CDR2 reads FQGNSA.

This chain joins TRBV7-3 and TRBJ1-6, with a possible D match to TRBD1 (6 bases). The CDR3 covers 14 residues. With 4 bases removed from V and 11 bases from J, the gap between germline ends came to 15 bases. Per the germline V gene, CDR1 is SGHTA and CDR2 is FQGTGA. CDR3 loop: CASSSGQNAAPLHF. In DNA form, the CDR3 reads TGTGCCAGCAGCTCGGGACAAAACGCGGCACCCCTCCACTTT.

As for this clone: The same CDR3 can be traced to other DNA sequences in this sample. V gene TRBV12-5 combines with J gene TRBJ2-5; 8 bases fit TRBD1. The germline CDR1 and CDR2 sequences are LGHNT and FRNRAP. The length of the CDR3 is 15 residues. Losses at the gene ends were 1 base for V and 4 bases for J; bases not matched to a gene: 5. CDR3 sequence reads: CASGLARGQGETQYF. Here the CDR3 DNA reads TGTGCTAGTGGTTTGGCCAGGGGGCAGGGAGAGACCCAGTACTTC.